This TCR beta chain was profiled in a study of OX40 agonist ivuxolimab in advanced cancers. Study details: With ivuxolimab, an agonistic anti-OX40 (CD134) antibody, patients were treated. Participants averaged about 60 years of age (range roughly 20 to 90) and were over 75% male.

Study-level points and caveats: Relative to CD4+, CD8+ T cells held more expanded clones on average. Dosing at 0.1 to 3.0 mg/kg was accompanied by clonal expansion of CD4+ and CD8+ blood T cells by week 6.

CDR3 size: 14 residues. V lost 0 bases and J 2 bases, leaving 8 bases between the germline ends. The germline V gene encodes CDR1 MNHEY and CDR2 SMNVEV (reference sequence). Data came from immunoSEQ multiplex PCR; TCRdb stores just in-frame clones and leaves some out. The sample lists 65,000 or so clones, 84% occurring once. Points on this clone: What it binds is unknown.

V gene TRBV27 combines with J gene TRBJ2-7, with D tentatively TRBD2 (6 bases). The clonotype comes from an adult with an advanced solid tumor such as melanoma, head and neck, liver or kidney cancer. The sample here was CD4+ or CD8+ T cells sorted from blood, taken in a trial of the OX40 agonist ivuxolimab. The CDR3 region has the DNA TGTGCCAGCAGTTTATCAACTAGCACCTACGAGCAGTACTTC. Protein: CASSLSTSTYEQYF.